This TCR beta chain was identified in a study of blood T cell repertoires in COVID-19. On the study more broadly: Samples came from the United States, Italy and Spain, spanning acute and convalescent COVID-19. Sources were T cells, B-cell-depleted T cells, or PBMCs; the material itself was cDNA or gDNA.

Under the authors' procedure: Estimation of nucleated cell counts was performed using reference gene primer amplification. Clones were read by immunoSEQ multiplex PCR, and TCRdb kept only the in-frame ones, dropping some. From that table come the V and J calls and clone size; the DNA was used to work out D and trimming. The sample lists over 90,000 clones, 80% to 90% occurring once. The CDR3 loop spans 14 amino acids. Trimming shortened V by 7 bases and J by 3 bases, and 13 bases separated the two germline ends. Germline V gene lookup returns CDR1 MDHEN and CDR2 SYDVKM. The chain links TRBV28 to TRBJ1-3; no clear D gene. Sequences were obtained from peripheral blood. This TCR was recovered from an older woman with acute or convalescent COVID-19. CDR3 in amino acids: CASTPGLVGNTIYF. The CDR3 nucleotides are TGTGCCAGCACCCCCGGTTTAGTTGGAAACACCATATATTTT.